The 13 T cell receptor beta chains in this list originate from one sample, sequenced in a study of OX40 agonist ivuxolimab in advanced cancers. Sequenced by immunoSEQ multiplex PCR; TCRdb stores in-frame clones only, minus some. This table holds about 35,000 clones, around 70% found once. The source was CD4+ or CD8+ T cells sorted from blood, collected in a trial of the OX40 agonist ivuxolimab. These receptors were taken from an adult with an advanced solid tumor such as melanoma, head and neck, liver or kidney cancer.

This chain connects TRBV14 to TRBJ1-2; tentative D call: TRBD1 (5 bases). CDR1 is SGHDN, CDR2 FVKESK, per germline. V was trimmed by 1 base and J by 0 bases, leaving 12 bases between them. There are 16 residues in the CDR3. Here the CDR3 DNA reads TGTGCCAGCAGCCAAGTAGGCAGGGCCTCTAACTATGGCTACACCTTC. As protein: CASSQVGRASNYGYTF.

In its sample, this clone is medium-sized (0.01 to 0.1%). The chain has TRBV4-1 and TRBJ2-7, with D unresolved. Trimming took off 2 bases at V and 6 bases at J, with 17 bases between the two ends. This CDR3 spans 15 amino acids. CDR1 is MGHRA, CDR2 YSYEKL, per germline. The CDR3 nucleotides are TGCGCCAGCAGCCAATCTTCTATTGGCGCTGCCGAGCAGTACTTC. Translated: CASSQSSIGAAEQYF.

Turning to this clone: A far larger clone differs by one base, so this is likely a read error. The chain joins TRBV7-2 to TRBJ1-5; 7 bases fit TRBD1. CDR3 length equals 15 residues. V lost 6 bases and J lost 3; bases outside the gene matches: 8. Per germline, CDR1 SGHTA and CDR2 FQGNSA. The CDR3 spells CASSEGAGVNQPQHF. The CDR3 DNA is TGTGCCAGCAGTGAGGGGGCGGGGGTCAATCAGCCCCAGCATTTT.

The rearrangement links TRBV4-1 to TRBJ2-3; 9 bases are a match to TRBD2. V trimming: 0 bases; J trimming: 5 bases; junction bases outside the gene matches: 12. The CDR3 sequence is 18 residues long. Germline V gives CDR1 MGHRA, CDR2 YSYEKL. CDR3 sequence reads: CASSQDQPAGGREDTQYF. Here the CDR3 DNA reads TGCGCCAGCAGCCAAGATCAACCAGCGGGGGGCCGTGAAGATACGCAGTATTTT.

The chain employs TRBV7-2 and TRBJ1-6; TRBD1 matches 7 bases. CDR1 is SGHTA, CDR2 FQGNSA, per germline. The CDR3 covers 14 residues. Trimming cost V 7 bases and J 7 bases; bases outside gene matches: 7. The CDR3 region has the DNA TGTGCCAGCACCCCAGGGGGGTCCAATTCACCCCTCCACTTT. Its translation: CASTPGGSNSPLHF.

V is TRBV2 and J is TRBJ1-2; 7 bases align to TRBD1. V gave up 4 bases and J gave up 6 bases; unmatched junction bases: 14. CDR3 length: 16 residues. Germline V gene lookup returns CDR1 SNHLY and CDR2 FYNNEI. The CDR3, as DNA: TGTGCCAGCAGTGGGGGCCCGGGACAGCCGAACCATGGCTACACCTTC. Protein product: CASSGGPGQPNHGYTF. Together with reference TRBV2 and TRBJ1-2, the CDR3 gives the full variable domain: EPEVTQTPSHQVTQMGQEVILRCVPISNHLYFYWYRQILGQKVEFLVSFYNNEISEKSEIFDDQFSVERPDGSNFTLKIRSTKLEDSAMYFCASSGGPGQPNHGYTFGSGTRLTVV.

The V call is TRBV5-1, the J call TRBJ2-5; a possible D gene is TRBD2 (6 bases). Germline V gene lookup returns CDR1 SGHRS and CDR2 YFSETQ. CDR3 length: 14 residues. The V end lost 4 bases, the J end lost 4 bases, and 14 bases lay between the germline ends. The CDR3 loop reads CASSPRPGLETQYF. CDR3 coding DNA: TGCGCCAGCAGCCCTCGTCCGGGACTAGAGACCCAGTACTTC.

The CDR3 reads CSVGDVNQPQHF. The CDR3 region has the DNA TGCAGCGTTGGGGACGTCAATCAGCCCCAGCATTTT. The V call is TRBV29-1, the J call TRBJ1-5; the D gene is possibly TRBD1 (5 bases). Between the trimmed V and J ends, which lost 4 bases and 3 bases, there was a span of 7 bases. The CDR3 consists of 12 residues. In germline, CDR1 is SQVTM, CDR2 ANQGSEA.

This clone was found a few times. V usage is TRBV30 and J usage is TRBJ1-6; D gene unclear. V was pared by 2 bases and J by 6 bases, with 5 bases between. Germline V gene data show CDR1 as GTSNPN and CDR2 as SVGIG (reference sequence). This CDR3 has 12 amino acids. CDR3 residues: CAWSQVNSPLHF. In DNA, the CDR3 is TGTGCCTGGAGTCAGGTTAATTCACCCCTCCACTTT.

The chain combines TRBV28 with TRBJ1-5, with 10 bases lining up with TRBD1. This CDR3 has 14 amino acids. Trimming cost V 10 bases and J 7 bases; bases outside gene matches: 10. Germline CDR1 is MDHEN and CDR2 is SYDVKM. The CDR3 coding sequence is TGTGCCACCAGGGGGACAGGGGAATCCCAGCCCCAGCATTTT. Translated, it gives CATRGTGESQPQHF. The full variable domain, with the rest looked up from reference TRBV28 and TRBJ1-5, is DVKVTQSSRYLVKRTGEKVFLECVQDMDHENMFWYRQDPGLGLRLIYFSYDVKMKEKGDIPEGYSVSREKKERFSLILESASTNQTSMYLCATRGTGESQPQHFGDGTRLSIL.

The rearrangement links TRBV7-6 to TRBJ2-5; D uncertain. CDR1 is SGHVS, CDR2 FNYEAQ, per germline. The germline V and J ends were trimmed by 1 base and 4 bases, with 7 bases remaining between them. CDR3 size: 13 residues. The chain's CDR3 is CASSLVEVETQYF. For the CDR3, the DNA is TGTGCCAGCAGCTTAGTAGAGGTAGAGACCCAGTACTTC.

The chain has TRBV30 and TRBJ1-6; the D gene is possibly TRBD1 (6 bases). Trimming removed 4 bases at V and 0 bases at J, with 16 bases between. The CDR3 totals 17 residues. The germline V gene has CDR1 GTSNPN and CDR2 SVGIG (reference sequence). CDR3 region: CAWTSFGGGSYNSPLHF. The CDR3 bases are TGTGCCTGGACCTCGTTCGGAGGGGGCTCCTATAATTCACCCCTCCACTTT.

The chain employs TRBV27 and TRBJ2-1, with 8 bases identical to TRBD2. This CDR3 is built from 14 residues. From germline, CDR1 is MNHEY and CDR2 SMNVEV (reference sequence). Trimming removed 6 bases from V and 4 bases from J; junction bases left unmatched: 5. CDR3 nucleotide sequence: TGTGCCAGCAGGTCTCGGGGGGGGTACAATGAGCAGTTCTTC. This encodes CASRSRGGYNEQFF.